This T cell receptor beta chain was obtained from a study of post-analysis software for immune sequencing data. About the research overall: Relapsing-remitting, secondary progressive and progressive-relapsing multiple sclerosis courses were included.

As regards this clonotype: The antigen remains undetermined.

Unique molecular identifiers were built into the TCR beta cDNA libraries. TCRdb reanalysed the PCR reads using MiXCR and keeps one entry per CDR3 protein. The sample consists of about 770,000 distinct CDR3 sequences, under 60% of them appearing once. Study-wide results and caveats: There were five TRBV segments more frequent in patients than controls, and TRBV5-6, TRBV5-1 and TRBV20-1 were among them.

The CDR3 is 13 residues long. Germline CDR1 DFQATT, CDR2 SNEGSKA (reference sequence). V was trimmed by 6 bases and J by 5 bases, leaving 16 bases between them. The TCR was taken from a girl aged 5-17 years with multiple sclerosis. This sequence joins TRBV20-1 and TRBJ2-5; the D call may be TRBD1 or TRBD2 (6 bases each). The specimen sequenced was blood. CDR3 nucleotide sequence: TGCAGTGCAAGGGGGGAGGAGCTCGAGACCCAGTACTTC. Protein sequence: CSARGEELETQYF.